Listed here are 4 T cell receptor beta chains from one sample, sequenced in a study of Ad26.COV2.S vaccination and SARS-CoV-2 variants. The method was immunoSEQ multiplex PCR; TCRdb's version includes in-frame clones alone and lacks a portion of them. The sample shows 300,000 to 400,000 clones, 88% of them seen only once. Treatment defined: 15 to 20 received Ad26.COV2.S at low or high dose, single or two shots; several received placebo; per-sample allocation not given. Day 63 following the first vaccine or placebo injection was when the samples were taken. The sequenced sample was peripheral blood, obtained in a trial of Ad26.COV2.S vaccine versus placebo. The source is a person between 18 and 65 years old who received the Ad26.COV2.S COVID-19 vaccine or a placebo.

The chain combines TRBV28 with TRBJ1-1, with a tentative D call TRBD1 (5 bases). Germline CDR1 and CDR2: MDHEN and SYDVKM. Trimming pared 5 bases from V and 9 bases from J, leaving 13 bases between. This CDR3 is built from 12 residues. The CDR3 bases are TGTGCCAGCAGTGAAGGGGATTTACAAGCTTTCTTT. Its translation is CASSEGDLQAFF.

V usage is TRBV7-2 and J usage is TRBJ1-3; unclear D gene. This CDR3 contains 15 residues. The V gene's germline CDR1 is SGHTA and CDR2 FQGNSA. Trimming took 2 bases from V and 4 from J, leaving 12 bases between them. CDR3 loop: CASSLLPGLGNTIYF. The DNA of the CDR3 is TGTGCCAGCAGCTTACTTCCGGGTCTGGGAAACACCATATATTTT. Together with reference TRBV7-2 and TRBJ1-3, the CDR3 gives the full variable domain: GAGVSQSPSNKVTEKGKDVELRCDPISGHTALYWYRQSLGQGLEFLIYFQGNSAPDKSGLPSDRFSAERTGGSVSTLTIQRTQQEDSAVYLCASSLLPGLGNTIYFGEGSWLTVV.

The CDR3 region is CASSPRRGVTGELFF. For the CDR3, the DNA is TGTGCCAGCAGCCCCCGGAGGGGGGTCACCGGGGAGCTGTTTTTT. This chain joins TRBV7-2 and TRBJ2-2, with D perhaps given as TRBD1 or TRBD2 (6 bases each). Looked up from germline, CDR1 is SGHTA and CDR2 is FQGNSA. The V gene lost 5 bases and the J gene lost 4 bases, with 14 bases spanning the gap. CDR3 size: 15 residues.

The chain links TRBV30 to TRBJ1-2; D is ambiguous. The germline V gene encodes CDR1 GTSNPN and CDR2 SVGIG (reference sequence). V was trimmed by 2 bases and J by 5 bases, leaving 12 bases between them. The length of the CDR3 is 13 residues. The CDR3 nucleotides read TGTGCCTGGAGTAGTGAACGATCGTATGGCTACACCTTC. Protein: CAWSSERSYGYTF.